This T cell receptor (beta chain) was identified during a study of regulatory T cells in long-lasting Graves disease. Time point indicated: newly diagnosed GD, antithyroid drugs for less than 3 months. After RNA was extracted from PBMCs, the TCR library was made from it. The CDR3 extends over 14 amino acids. Germline lookup yields CDR1 LNHDA and CDR2 SQIVND (reference sequence). Losses at the gene ends were 5 bases for V and 7 bases for J; bases not matched to a gene: 9. Construction of the TCR beta libraries employed iRepertoire HTBI primers in conjunction with Arm-PCR of CDR3 regions. Each CDR3 protein is one row after TCRdb ran MiXCR on the multiplex PCR reads. The table shows about 440,000 distinct CDR3 sequences, with 16% occurring only once. This clonotype came up a few times. This sample was also put to use in a study of T cells in Graves' hyperthyroidism and ophthalmopathy. Turning to that study: With the HTBI primer set, the TCR CDR3 went through a first round of RT-PCR.

The starting material was peripheral blood mononuclear cells (PBMCs), obtained at new diagnosis, from a patient treated with antithyroid drugs. The receptor comes from a woman between 18 and 30 years old with Graves disease. This sequence joins TRBV19 and TRBJ2-7; TRBD2 matches at 9 bases. CDR3 nucleotides: TGTGCCAGTAGTTACCTAGCGGGGTACGGGGAGCAGTACTTC. Residues: CASSYLAGYGEQYF.